The clone carrying this T cell receptor (beta chain) was picked up one time. No antigen is known for it. PCR was performed using 60 Vbeta and 13 Jbeta primers. The table came from immunoSEQ multiplex PCR; TCRdb's copy has only in-frame clones and leaves some out. Of nearly 110,000 clones listed, 75% are singletons. The data are from a study of cytomegalovirus exposure and HLA in healthy donors. Study-level background: Around 86 million unique TCRs, all from HLA-typed donors, were included in an early release of the data.

J gave up 8 bases and V 1 base, and 8 bases lay outside the gene matches. The CDR3 covers 15 residues. The germline V gene has CDR1 LGHNA and CDR2 YSLEER. Study-wide results and limits: When the data were analyzed later, several of the most significant clusters appeared to be linked to common viral pathogens. About 150 TCR beta chains were listed as cytomegalovirus-associated. Within a later analysis, the majority of CMV-associated TCR beta chains appeared HLA-restricted.

The clonotype originates from a male donor in good health and CMV-seropositive. The sequenced sample consisted of PBMCs. The genes are TRBV4-3 and TRBJ2-1, with 7 positions matching TRBD2. The CDR3 nucleotides are TGCGCCAGCAGCCAAGGGACTAGAATAGGCGATGAGCAGTTCTTC. This encodes CASSQGTRIGDEQFF.